This TCR beta chain was profiled in a study of blood T cells in healthy people across ages. Study-level findings and limits: Aged donors had fewer naive CD4+ cells and lower diversity than long-lived donors.

Germline CDR1 SGHTA, CDR2 FQGNSA. CDR3 size: 16 residues. A word on this clonotype: Its antigen remains unknown. One end of the junction does not line up with germline, which may come from a read error.

It was with a sample-barcoded 5' primer and a J-beta primer mix that a second PCR of about 7 to 12 cycles was run. Each cDNA molecule was tagged by a template-switch adaptor with 12 random nucleotides. TCRdb re-called the 5' RACE reads with MiXCR, one entry per CDR3 protein. Here the sample spans 1.4 million or so distinct CDR3 sequences, approximately 39% being singletons. Sequencing was performed on blood. The chain employs TRBV7-2 and TRBJ1-1; TRBD1 matches at 7 bases. This TCR was sampled from a woman aged 18 to 35 in good health. The CDR3 region is CASSFKGAGMNTAAFF. The CDR3 DNA is TGTGCCAGCAGCTTCAAGGGGGCGGGTATGAACACTGCAGCTTTCTTT.